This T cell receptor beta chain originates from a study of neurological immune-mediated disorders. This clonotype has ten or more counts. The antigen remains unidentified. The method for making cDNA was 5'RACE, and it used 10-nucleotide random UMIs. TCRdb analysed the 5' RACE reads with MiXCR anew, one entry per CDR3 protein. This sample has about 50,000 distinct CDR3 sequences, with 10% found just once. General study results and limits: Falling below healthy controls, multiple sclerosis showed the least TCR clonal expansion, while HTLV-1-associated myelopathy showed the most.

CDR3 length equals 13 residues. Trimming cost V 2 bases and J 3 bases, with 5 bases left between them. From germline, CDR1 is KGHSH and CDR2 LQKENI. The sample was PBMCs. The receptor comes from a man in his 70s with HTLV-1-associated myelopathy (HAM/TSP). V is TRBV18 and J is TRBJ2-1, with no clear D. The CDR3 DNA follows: TGTGCCAGCTCACCATCCAACTACAATGAGCAGTTCTTC. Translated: CASSPSNYNEQFF.